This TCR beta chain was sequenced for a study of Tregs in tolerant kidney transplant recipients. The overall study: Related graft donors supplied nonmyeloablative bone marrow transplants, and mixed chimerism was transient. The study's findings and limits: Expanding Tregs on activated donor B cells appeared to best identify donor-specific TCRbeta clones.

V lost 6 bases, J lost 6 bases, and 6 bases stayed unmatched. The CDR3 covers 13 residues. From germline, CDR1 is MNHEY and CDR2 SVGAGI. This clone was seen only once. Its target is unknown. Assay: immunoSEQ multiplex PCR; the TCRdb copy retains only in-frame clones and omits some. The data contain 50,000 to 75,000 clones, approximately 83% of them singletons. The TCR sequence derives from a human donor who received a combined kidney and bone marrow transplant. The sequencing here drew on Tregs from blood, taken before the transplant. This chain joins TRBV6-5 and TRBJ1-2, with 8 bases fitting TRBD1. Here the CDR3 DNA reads TGTGCCAGCAGCACCCGGACAGGGAATGGCTACACCTTC. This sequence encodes CASSTRTGNGYTF.